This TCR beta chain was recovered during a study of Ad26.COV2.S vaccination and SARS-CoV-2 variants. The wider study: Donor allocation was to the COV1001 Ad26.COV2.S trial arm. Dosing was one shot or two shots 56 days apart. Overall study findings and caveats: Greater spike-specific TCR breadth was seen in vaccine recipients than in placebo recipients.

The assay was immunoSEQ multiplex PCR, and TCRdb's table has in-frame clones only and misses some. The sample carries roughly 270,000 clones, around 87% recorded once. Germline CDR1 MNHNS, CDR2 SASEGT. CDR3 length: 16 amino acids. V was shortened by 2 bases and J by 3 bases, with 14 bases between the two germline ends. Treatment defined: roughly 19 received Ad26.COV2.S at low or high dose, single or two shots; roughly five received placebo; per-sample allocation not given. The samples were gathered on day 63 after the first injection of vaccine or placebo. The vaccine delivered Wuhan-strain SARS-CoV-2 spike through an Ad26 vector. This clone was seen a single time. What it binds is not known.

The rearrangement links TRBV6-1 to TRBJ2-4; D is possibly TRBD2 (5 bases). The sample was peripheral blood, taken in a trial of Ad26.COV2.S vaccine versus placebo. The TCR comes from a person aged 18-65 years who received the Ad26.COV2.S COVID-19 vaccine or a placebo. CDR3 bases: TGTGCCAGCAGTGAATTAGGCCCCGGAGGCAAAAACATTCAGTACTTC. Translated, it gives CASSELGPGGKNIQYF.